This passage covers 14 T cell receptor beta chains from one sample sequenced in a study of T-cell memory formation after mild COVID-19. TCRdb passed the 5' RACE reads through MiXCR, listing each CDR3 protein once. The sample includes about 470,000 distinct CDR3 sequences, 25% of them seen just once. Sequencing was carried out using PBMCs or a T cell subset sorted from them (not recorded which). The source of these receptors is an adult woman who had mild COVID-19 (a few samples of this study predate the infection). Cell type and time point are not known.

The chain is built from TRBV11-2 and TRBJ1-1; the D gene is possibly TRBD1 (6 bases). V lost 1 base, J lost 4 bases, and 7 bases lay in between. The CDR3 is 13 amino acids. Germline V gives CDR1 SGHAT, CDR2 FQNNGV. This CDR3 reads CASSLAGATEAFF. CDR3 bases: TGTGCCAGCAGCTTAGCAGGGGCCACTGAAGCTTTCTTT.

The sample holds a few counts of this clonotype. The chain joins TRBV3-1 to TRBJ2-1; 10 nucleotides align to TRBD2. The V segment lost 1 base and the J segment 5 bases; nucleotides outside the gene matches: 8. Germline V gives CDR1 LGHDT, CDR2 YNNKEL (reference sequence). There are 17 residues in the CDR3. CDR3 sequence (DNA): TGTGCCAGCAGCCAAGTCGTCCAGCGGGGGGGCGACAATGAGCAGTTCTTC. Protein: CASSQVVQRGGDNEQFF.

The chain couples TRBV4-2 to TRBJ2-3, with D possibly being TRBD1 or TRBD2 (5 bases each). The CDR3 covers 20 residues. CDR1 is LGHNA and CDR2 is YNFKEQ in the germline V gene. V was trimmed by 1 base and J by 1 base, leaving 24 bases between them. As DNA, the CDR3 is TGTGCCAGCAGCCAAGCGAGTATGCCTTCCGGGGCGCTCCGCACAGATACGCAGTATTTT. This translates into CASSQASMPSGALRTDTQYF.

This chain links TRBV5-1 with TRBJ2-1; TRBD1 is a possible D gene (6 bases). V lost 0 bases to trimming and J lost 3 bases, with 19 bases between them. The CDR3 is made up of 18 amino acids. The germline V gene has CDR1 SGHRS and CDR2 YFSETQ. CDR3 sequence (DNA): TGCGCCAGCAGCTTGGGGGGGCGAGTAGCCAGGGTCTACAATGAGCAGTTCTTC. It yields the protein CASSLGGRVARVYNEQFF.

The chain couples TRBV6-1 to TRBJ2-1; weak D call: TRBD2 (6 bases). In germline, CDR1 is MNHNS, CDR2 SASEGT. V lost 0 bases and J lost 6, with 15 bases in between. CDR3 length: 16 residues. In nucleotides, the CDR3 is TGTGCCAGCAGTGAAGCGTGGGGGGTATTTTTCAATGAGCAGTTCTTC. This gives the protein CASSEAWGVFFNEQFF.

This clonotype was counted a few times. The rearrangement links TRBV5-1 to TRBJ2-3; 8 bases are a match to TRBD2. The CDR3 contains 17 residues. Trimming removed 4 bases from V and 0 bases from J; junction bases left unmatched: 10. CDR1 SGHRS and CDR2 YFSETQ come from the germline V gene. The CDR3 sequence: CASSTTGTSGSTDTQYF. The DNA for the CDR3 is TGCGCCAGCAGCACAACCGGAACTAGCGGAAGCACAGATACGCAGTATTTT. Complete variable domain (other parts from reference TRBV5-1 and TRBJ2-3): KAGVTQTPRYLIKTRGQQVTLSCSPISGHRSVSWYQQTPGQGLQFLFEYFSETQRNKGNFPGRFSGRQFSNSRSEMNVSTLELGDSALYLCASSTTGTSGSTDTQYFGPGTRLTVL.

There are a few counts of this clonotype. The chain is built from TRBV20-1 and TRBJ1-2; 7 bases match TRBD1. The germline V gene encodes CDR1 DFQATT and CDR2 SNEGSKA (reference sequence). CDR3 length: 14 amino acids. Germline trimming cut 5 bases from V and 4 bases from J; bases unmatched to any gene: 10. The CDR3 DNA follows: TGCAGTGCTGTCGACAGGGCAACTTTCTATGGCTACACCTTC. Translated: CSAVDRATFYGYTF.

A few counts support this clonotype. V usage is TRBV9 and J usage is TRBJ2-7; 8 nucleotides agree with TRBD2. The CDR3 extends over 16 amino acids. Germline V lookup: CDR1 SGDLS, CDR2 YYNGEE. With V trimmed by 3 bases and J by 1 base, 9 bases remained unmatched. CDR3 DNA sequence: TGTGCCAGCAGCGCCGGGGGGGCGATCCTTTCCTACGAGCAGTACTTC. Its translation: CASSAGGAILSYEQYF.

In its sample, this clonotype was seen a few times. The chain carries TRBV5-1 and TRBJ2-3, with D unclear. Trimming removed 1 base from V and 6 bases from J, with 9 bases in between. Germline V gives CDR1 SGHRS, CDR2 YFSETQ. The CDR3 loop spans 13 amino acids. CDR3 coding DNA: TGCGCCAGCAGCTTGAAGGTGGCGGATACGCAGTATTTT. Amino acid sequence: CASSLKVADTQYF.

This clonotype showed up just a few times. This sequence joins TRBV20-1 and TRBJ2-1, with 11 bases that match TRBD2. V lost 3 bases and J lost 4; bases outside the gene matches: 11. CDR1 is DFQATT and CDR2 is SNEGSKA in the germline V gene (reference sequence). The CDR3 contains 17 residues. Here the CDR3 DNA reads TGCAGTGCTAGGAACACCCTAGCGGGGGGTGTATACAATGAGCAGTTCTTC. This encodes CSARNTLAGGVYNEQFF.

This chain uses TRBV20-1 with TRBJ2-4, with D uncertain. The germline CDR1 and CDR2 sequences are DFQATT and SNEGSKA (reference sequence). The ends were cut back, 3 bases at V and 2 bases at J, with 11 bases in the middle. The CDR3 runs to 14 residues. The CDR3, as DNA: TGCAGTGCTAGGGACCCAAACACCAAAAACATTCAGTACTTC. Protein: CSARDPNTKNIQYF.

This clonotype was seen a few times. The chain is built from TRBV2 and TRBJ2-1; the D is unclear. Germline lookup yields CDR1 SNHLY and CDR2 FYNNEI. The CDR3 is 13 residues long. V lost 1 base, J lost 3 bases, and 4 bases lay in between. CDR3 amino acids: CASSEGIYNEQFF. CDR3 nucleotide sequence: TGTGCCAGCAGTGAAGGTATCTACAATGAGCAGTTCTTC. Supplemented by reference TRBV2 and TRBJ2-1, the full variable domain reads EPEVTQTPSHQVTQMGQEVILRCVPISNHLYFYWYRQILGQKVEFLVSFYNNEISEKSEIFDDQFSVERPDGSNFTLKIRSTKLEDSAMYFCASSEGIYNEQFFGPGTRLTVL.

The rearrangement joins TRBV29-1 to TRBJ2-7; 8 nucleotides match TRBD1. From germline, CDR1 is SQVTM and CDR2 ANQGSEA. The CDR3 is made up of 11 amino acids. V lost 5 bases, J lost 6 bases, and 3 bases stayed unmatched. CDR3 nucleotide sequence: TGCAGCGTTTACAGGGGGTTCGAGCAGTACTTC. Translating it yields CSVYRGFEQYF.

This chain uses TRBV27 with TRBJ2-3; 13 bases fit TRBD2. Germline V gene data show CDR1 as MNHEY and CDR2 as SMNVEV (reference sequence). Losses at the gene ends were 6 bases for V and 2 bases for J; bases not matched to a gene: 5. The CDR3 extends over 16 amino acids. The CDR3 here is CASSALAGGITDTQYF. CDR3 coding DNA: TGTGCCAGCAGCGCACTAGCGGGGGGGATCACAGATACGCAGTATTTT.